The 32 T cell receptor beta chains listed next were all sequenced from one sample in a study of cytomegalovirus exposure and HLA in healthy donors. The PCR employed 60 Vbeta primers together with 13 Jbeta primers. Here immunoSEQ multiplex PCR was the method, and the copy in TCRdb shows in-frame clones only, minus some. The table lists around 180,000 clones, roughly 80% of them singletons. The sequencing input was PBMCs. These receptors all stem from a boy aged 10-17 years in good health and CMV-seronegative.

The V call is TRBV5-1, the J call TRBJ2-3; TRBD2 is a possible D gene (5 bases). V gave up 2 bases and J gave up 0 bases, with 13 bases separating them. The CDR3 contains 16 residues. Germline lookup yields CDR1 SGHRS and CDR2 YFSETQ. CDR3 nucleotides: TGCGCCAGCAGCTTCAACGCGGGCTCTAGCACAGATACGCAGTATTTT. Its protein is CASSFNAGSSTDTQYF.

The gene calls are TRBV18 and TRBJ1-2, with TRBD1 identical over 7 bases. Per germline, CDR1 KGHSH and CDR2 LQKENI. V lost 2 bases and J lost 7; bases outside the gene matches: 7. The CDR3 sequence is 14 residues long. CDR3 DNA: TGTGCCAGCTCACCAAAGGGGGCGCCCAGTGGCTACACCTTC. This sequence encodes CASSPKGAPSGYTF. Combining the CDR3 with reference TRBV18 and TRBJ1-2 gives the whole variable domain NAGVMQNPRHLVRRRGQEARLRCSPMKGHSHVYWYRQLPEEGLKFMVYLQKENIIDESGMPKERFSAEFPKEGPSILRIQQVVRGDSAAYFCASSPKGAPSGYTFGSGTRLTVV.

This chain uses TRBV5-1 with TRBJ2-2; a possible D gene is TRBD1 (5 bases). The V and J ends lost 3 bases and 3 bases respectively, with 12 bases between them. Looked up from germline, CDR1 is SGHRS and CDR2 is YFSETQ. The CDR3 length is 15 residues. The CDR3 nucleotides are TGCGCCAGCAGCTCCCACGGCAGGGACACCGGGGAGCTGTTTTTT. Residues: CASSSHGRDTGELFF. The full variable domain, with the rest looked up from reference TRBV5-1 and TRBJ2-2, is KAGVTQTPRYLIKTRGQQVTLSCSPISGHRSVSWYQQTPGQGLQFLFEYFSETQRNKGNFPGRFSGRQFSNSRSEMNVSTLELGDSALYLCASSSHGRDTGELFFGEGSRLTVL.

V usage is TRBV6-1 and J usage is TRBJ2-3, with 14 bases identical to TRBD2. The J segment lost 4 bases and the V segment lost 5 bases, leaving 2 bases of the junction unmatched. The length of the CDR3 is 15 residues. Germline V gene lookup returns CDR1 MNHNS and CDR2 SASEGT. This CDR3 is CASSPTSGGADTQYF. Here the CDR3 DNA reads TGTGCCAGCAGTCCGACTAGCGGGGGGGCAGATACGCAGTATTTT.

V gene TRBV19 combines with J gene TRBJ1-1; no definite D call. V dropped 9 bases and J dropped 0 bases, with 20 bases sitting between them. CDR1 and CDR2 from the germline V gene are LNHDA and SQIVND (reference sequence). The CDR3 has 16 amino acids. CDR3 loop: CARKNPGVHMNTEAFF. CDR3 DNA: TGTGCCAGGAAAAATCCGGGAGTACACATGAACACTGAAGCTTTCTTT.

CDR3 sequence reads: CASGSRTEAFF. The CDR3 DNA reads as TGTGCCAGCGGCTCCAGGACTGAAGCTTTCTTT. The chain is built from TRBV28 and TRBJ1-1, with unresolved D. V lost 8 bases, J lost 5 bases, and 9 bases lay in between. The CDR3 sequence is 11 residues long. CDR1 MDHEN and CDR2 SYDVKM come from the germline V gene.

This chain links TRBV7-8 with TRBJ2-7, with TRBD1 matching 11 bases. V shed 5 bases and J 5 bases; nucleotides not matched to a gene: 8. Germline CDR1 is SGHVS and CDR2 is FQNEAQ. This CDR3 is built from 15 residues. The chain's CDR3 is CASSPGQGATHEQYF. CDR3 in DNA: TGTGCCAGCAGCCCAGGACAGGGGGCAACCCACGAGCAGTACTTC.

The V gene is TRBV6-5, the J gene TRBJ2-3; a weak D match, TRBD2 (5 bases). Germline-derived CDR1 and CDR2 are MNHEY and SVGAGI. Between the trimmed V and J ends, which lost 6 bases and 1 base, there was a span of 11 bases. The CDR3 has 14 residues. The CDR3 spells CASSPGVGTDTQYF. The DNA for the CDR3 is TGTGCCAGCAGCCCCGGGGTCGGCACAGATACGCAGTATTTT.

The gene calls are TRBV6-1 and TRBJ2-7, with 9 bases aligning to TRBD1. The germline gives CDR1 MNHNS, CDR2 SASEGT. The CDR3 is 15 amino acids. V lost 7 bases and J lost 0; bases outside the gene matches: 7. This CDR3 is CASTIDRGSSYEQYF. The CDR3 DNA reads TGTGCCAGCACTATAGACAGGGGGAGCTCCTACGAGCAGTACTTC.

The chain uses TRBV7-9 and TRBJ2-1; a possible D gene is TRBD1 (6 bases). This CDR3 comprises 13 residues. The germline gives CDR1 SEHNR, CDR2 FQNEAQ (reference sequence). V shed 6 bases and J shed 7 bases, with 13 bases lying between them. CDR3 loop: CASSQYRANEQFF. CDR3 sequence (DNA): TGTGCCAGCAGTCAATACAGGGCAAATGAGCAGTTCTTC.

V is TRBV28 and J is TRBJ1-5; tentatively, D is TRBD1 (6 bases). V gave up 5 bases and J gave up 2 bases, with 16 bases separating them. In germline, CDR1 is MDHEN, CDR2 SYDVKM. The CDR3 runs to 16 residues. As DNA, the CDR3 is TGTGCCAGCAGTCCGGGCCCCCGACAGGGCAATCAGCCCCAGCATTTT. Protein sequence: CASSPGPRQGNQPQHF.

This clone was counted once. The chain recombines TRBV9 with TRBJ1-4; TRBD1 aligns across 9 bases. The germline CDR1 and CDR2 sequences are SGDLS and YYNGEE. CDR3 length equals 14 residues. Trimming removed 4 bases from V and 8 bases from J; junction bases left unmatched: 6. CDR3 loop: CASSPWDRAEKLFF. CDR3 coding DNA: TGTGCCAGCAGCCCATGGGACAGGGCCGAAAAACTGTTTTTT.

This clone was found once. The CDR3 nucleotides read TGCGCCAGCAGCCAGCGACAGGGGGCCGACGAGCAGTACTTC. As protein: CASSQRQGADEQYF. The chain employs TRBV5-1 and TRBJ2-7; TRBD1 aligns across 10 bases. The germline V gene has CDR1 SGHRS and CDR2 YFSETQ. This CDR3 has 14 residues. V lost 4 bases, J lost 5 bases, and 6 bases stayed unmatched.

The J gene is TRBJ2-7, the V gene TRBV9; D might be TRBD1 (5 bases). The length of the CDR3 is 14 residues. Germline lookup yields CDR1 SGDLS and CDR2 YYNGEE. V was shortened by 0 bases and J by 2 bases, with 9 bases between the two germline ends. The CDR3 coding sequence is TGTGCCAGCAGCGTAGACGCCAGGGCCTACGAGCAGTACTTC. Its translation is CASSVDARAYEQYF.

Concerning this clone: Other DNA variants within this sample encode the same CDR3. The chain carries TRBV15 and TRBJ2-7; D is uncertain. The V gene's germline CDR1 is LNHNV and CDR2 YYDKDF (reference sequence). Trimming took off 5 bases at V and 2 bases at J, with 7 bases between the two ends. This CDR3 region has 12 residues. CDR3 residues: CATSGQTYEQYF. CDR3 bases: TGTGCCACCAGCGGCCAGACCTACGAGCAGTACTTC.

This sequence joins TRBV7-3 and TRBJ2-1; TRBD2 aligns across 9 bases. The CDR3 spans 15 residues. In germline, CDR1 is SGHTA, CDR2 FQGTGA. With V trimmed by 3 bases and J by 9 bases, 9 bases remained unmatched. The CDR3 protein is CASSFSGRKFGEQFF. The CDR3 region has the DNA TGTGCCAGCAGCTTTAGCGGGAGAAAGTTTGGTGAGCAGTTCTTC.

This chain links TRBV11-2 with TRBJ1-5; a possible D gene is TRBD1 (6 bases). V was cut by 3 bases and J by 7 bases, with 16 bases left in between. The CDR3 runs to 15 residues. Germline CDR1 and CDR2: SGHAT and FQNNGV. Written as DNA, the CDR3 is TGTGCCAGCAGCTTGGGGACAAAAAGGGAACAGCCCCAGCATTTT. This gives the protein CASSLGTKREQPQHF.

V is TRBV6-5 and J is TRBJ1-1, with TRBD1 matching over 7 bases. CDR3 length: 15 amino acids. Germline CDR1 reads MNHEY; CDR2 reads SVGAGI. Losses at the gene ends were 6 bases for V and 2 bases for J; bases not matched to a gene: 9. The CDR3 DNA reads as TGTGCCAGCAGGAAGTGGACAGGAGGAAACACTGAAGCTTTCTTT. Its protein product is CASRKWTGGNTEAFF.

This clone appeared a few times. This chain links TRBV2 with TRBJ1-1; TRBD1 is a possible D gene (6 bases). Germline loops: CDR1 SNHLY, CDR2 FYNNEI. This CDR3 is built from 14 residues. The germline V and J ends were trimmed by 6 bases and 5 bases, with 16 bases remaining between them. DNA for the CDR3: TGTGCCAGCAGATCTCCAGGGGAAAGGACTGAAGCTTTCTTT. Translated: CASRSPGERTEAFF.

This chain links TRBV7-2 with TRBJ1-5; D not certain. The CDR3 consists of 14 residues. Germline V CDR1 and CDR2: SGHTA, FQGNSA. Trimming cost V 3 bases and J 4 bases, with 10 bases left between them. The CDR3 sequence is CASSFGLQNQPQHF. CDR3 sequence (DNA): TGTGCCAGCAGCTTCGGACTGCAGAATCAGCCCCAGCATTTT.

The chain is built from TRBV27 and TRBJ2-3; 11 positions agree with TRBD2. In germline, CDR1 is MNHEY, CDR2 SMNVEV (reference sequence). Germline trimming cut 2 bases from V and 0 bases from J; bases unmatched to any gene: 13. CDR3 length: 20 residues. For the CDR3, the DNA is TGTGCCAGCAGTTTAGGACTGGGACTAGCGGCACAGGGGAGCACAGATACGCAGTATTTT. Residues: CASSLGLGLAAQGSTDTQYF.

The chain joins TRBV2 to TRBJ2-1; no clear D. The germline V and J ends were trimmed by 3 bases and 0 bases, with 6 bases remaining between them. The CDR3 covers 14 residues. CDR1 and CDR2 from the germline V gene are SNHLY and FYNNEI. The CDR3 sequence: CASSDLSSYNEQFF. CDR3 in DNA: TGTGCCAGCAGTGACCTCAGCTCCTACAATGAGCAGTTCTTC.

The DNA for the CDR3 is TGTGCCAGCAGTGAAGGACAGGGGGCGGACGAGCAGTACTTC. Translated: CASSEGQGADEQYF. The gene calls are TRBV6-1 and TRBJ2-7; 10 bases agree with TRBD1. CDR3 size: 14 residues. V was clipped by 1 base and J by 5 bases; unmatched bases: 2. Germline V gene sequence: CDR1 MNHNS, CDR2 SASEGT.

The J gene is TRBJ2-1, the V gene TRBV7-9, with 8 bases fitting TRBD1. Germline V gene lookup returns CDR1 SEHNR and CDR2 FQNEAQ (reference sequence). J was trimmed by 6 bases and V by 5 bases; bases with no gene match: 15. The CDR3 sequence is 17 residues long. The CDR3 coding sequence is TGTGCCAGCAGCCCCGGCCCGGCAGGGGGCGCGGCCAATGAGCAGTTCTTC. Its translation is CASSPGPAGGAANEQFF.

The rearrangement joins TRBV6-5 to TRBJ2-2, with D uncertain. Trimming left V 8 bases short and J 6 bases short, with 7 bases between. This CDR3 comprises 11 residues. Germline-derived CDR1 and CDR2 are MNHEY and SVGAGI. The CDR3 nucleotides are TGTGCCAGCGGTGAGGCCGGGGAGCTGTTTTTT. Amino acids: CASGEAGELFF.

This clone was seen only a few times. V is TRBV29-1 and J is TRBJ1-1, with 7 bases aligning to TRBD1. With V trimmed by 6 bases and J by 5 bases, 9 bases remained unmatched. Germline values: CDR1 SQVTM, CDR2 ANQGSEA. This CDR3 comprises 13 residues. CDR3 sequence (DNA): TGCAGCGTCATGAAGGGGGCGCGAACTGAAGCTTTCTTT. This gives the protein CSVMKGARTEAFF.

V usage is TRBV15 and J usage is TRBJ2-7; a possible D gene is TRBD2 (6 bases). Between the trimmed V and J ends, which lost 0 bases and 1 base, there was a span of 10 bases. Germline values: CDR1 LNHNV, CDR2 YYDKDF (reference sequence). The CDR3 has 15 amino acids. The CDR3 DNA sequence: TGTGCCACCAGCAGAGATCCGGGACTTTCCTACGAGCAGTACTTC. Translation gives CATSRDPGLSYEQYF. The full variable domain, in which reference TRBV15 and TRBJ2-7 provide the parts outside the CDR3, is DAMVIQNPRYQVTQFGKPVTLSCSQTLNHNVMYWYQQKSSQAPKLLFHYYDKDFNNEADTPDNFQSRRPNTSFCFLDIRSPGLGDTAMYLCATSRDPGLSYEQYFGPGTRLTVT.

The chain has TRBV6-6 and TRBJ2-7, with D tentatively TRBD2 (5 bases). This CDR3 is built from 14 residues. Trimming stripped 6 bases from V and 2 bases from J, with 14 bases between. Germline CDR1 reads MNHNY; CDR2 reads SVGAGI (reference sequence). The CDR3 nucleotides read TGTGCCAGCAGCCAGGACGGGAAGACCTACGAGCAGTACTTC. This gives the protein CASSQDGKTYEQYF.

J is TRBJ1-6 and V is TRBV9; 7 bases line up with TRBD1. After removal of 3 bases from V and 0 bases from J, the junction contained 9 bases not matched to a gene. CDR3 size: 18 residues. CDR1 and CDR2 (germline): SGDLS, YYNGEE. CDR3 coding DNA: TGTGCCAGCAGCGAGGGACAGCGCTCGAGCTCCTATAATTCACCCCTCCACTTT. This encodes CASSEGQRSSSYNSPLHF.

In its sample, this clone was seen once. CDR3 sequence reads: CASSSTGALLYEQYF. The CDR3 DNA follows: TGTGCCAGCAGCTCGACAGGGGCCCTCCTCTACGAGCAGTACTTC. The chain links TRBV7-8 to TRBJ2-7; 8 bases match TRBD1. Germline V gene data show CDR1 as SGHVS and CDR2 as FQNEAQ. The length of the CDR3 is 15 residues. V dropped 4 bases and J dropped 3; count of bases not matched to a gene: 8. The full variable domain, its missing parts supplied by reference TRBV7-8 and TRBJ2-7, is GAGVSQSPRYKVAKRGQDVALRCDPISGHVSLFWYQQALGQGPEFLTYFQNEAQLDKSGLPSDRFFAERPEGSVSTLKIQRTQQEDSAVYLCASSSTGALLYEQYFGPGTRLTVT.

V gene TRBV4-1 combines with J gene TRBJ2-2; TRBD2 matches at 11 bases. This CDR3 has 17 residues. Trimming at V came to 4 bases and at J to 1 base, leaving 5 bases not matched to a gene. Germline V gene lookup returns CDR1 MGHRA and CDR2 YSYEKL. In nucleotides, the CDR3 is TGCGCCAGCAGCCCCCGACTAGCGGGAAAGAACACCGGGGAGCTGTTTTTT. Translating gives CASSPRLAGKNTGELFF.

The V and J genes are TRBV29-1 and TRBJ1-2, with 8 bases matching TRBD1. Germline CDR1 is SQVTM and CDR2 is ANQGSEA. This CDR3 is built from 13 residues. Trimming at V came to 5 bases and at J to 8 bases, leaving 10 bases not matched to a gene. DNA of the CDR3: TGCAGCGTTCCGGACAGGGCTCTATACGGCTACACCTTC. Its translation is CSVPDRALYGYTF.